This T cell receptor beta chain was observed in a study of early T cells in non-severe SARS-CoV-2 infection. This clonotype was counted ten times or more. Each cDNA molecule carried a unique molecular identifier. TCRdb recomputed calls from the 5' RACE reads with MiXCR, one row per CDR3 protein. The table records more than 70,000 distinct CDR3 sequences, approximately 13% of them present only once. Deletions cut 0 bases from V and 4 bases from J, with 7 bases between. The CDR3 is made up of 13 amino acids. CDR1 is SQVTM, CDR2 ANQGSEA, per germline. The gene calls are TRBV29-1 and TRBJ1-3, with D possibly matching TRBD1 (5 bases). The TCR comes from an adult who was a healthcare worker with PCR-confirmed SARS-CoV-2 infection or an uninfected control (not recorded which). The sample consisted of whole blood. The DNA of the CDR3 is TGCAGCGTTGAAGAGGGACCCGGAAACACCATATATTTT. Translation: CSVEEGPGNTIYF.